This T cell receptor (beta chain) was recorded in a study of shared clonotypes between healthy human individuals (dated by TCRdb to 2019 to 2021). About the full investigation: A few men and two women, aged 18 to 49 years, made up the cohort. Each donor's leukapheresis produced roughly between about 0.9 and 9.5 billion PBMCs. Blood TCR repertoires of five healthy adults were deeply sequenced to estimate repertoire size and the extent of clonotype sharing between individuals. For each donor, three plates each were used for CD4 naive and CD4 memory, two plates were used for CD8 naive, and one plate was used for CD8 memory. To increase sequencing depth and limit assay-specific biases, different laboratories used diverse techniques to prepare libraries and sequence TCR repertoires.

Using the deep immunoSEQ assay, multiplex PCR amplified TCR CDR3 regions from genomic DNA. For each cell subset, the extracted genomic DNA was distributed evenly across all wells of several immunoSEQ 96-well plates, and each plate served as one replicate. For sorted subsets, 200 ng of genomic DNA, equivalent to around 31,000 T cell genomes, went into each replicate PCR. Purified libraries were quantified with a Qubit 3.0 fluorometer, sized on a Bioanalyzer 2100, and re-quantified with the KAPA Library Quantification kit. Each immunoSEQ 96-well plate was sequenced on its own single-read 150-cycle Illumina NextSeq 550 flow cell. Turning to the authors' computational methods: The immunoSEQ output contained only junctional sequences without quality scores, so filtering could not match that applied to full-length reads. To assign V/J genes and CDR3, sequences were annotated against IMGT germline references using PyIR, a Python wrapper for IgBLAST v1.9. Reads with weak V/J assignments (E-value above 1e-6), missing CDR3, stop codons, out-of-frame junctions, or ambiguous translated residues were removed. V3J clonotypes were defined as sequences sharing an identical inferred V gene, J gene, and CDR3 amino acid sequence. Percentage overlap between repertoires was calculated by dividing the number of shared unique clonotypes by the size of the smaller repertoire. Three approaches were used to assess repertoire richness: RTK rarefaction, the Chao1 estimator, and Recon v2.1 estimates of unobserved clonotypes. Generation probabilities for all TCRbeta clonotypes obtained by the gDNA method from a handful of donors were computed using OLGA. Drawn from immuneACCESS, this table holds only the in-frame rearrangements with V and J called that TCRdb kept. Clones are partly lost; checked studies trace under half to an unresolved V gene and leave the rest unexplained. The V and J calls and clone size were taken over from that table, and D and trimming were inferred from the DNA. The sample table shows some 500,000 clones, and about 96% are seen once. About 0.064% of the sample is in the top ten clones.

What the research found in general, with its limitations: Based on pairwise subsampling, the degree of clonotype sharing among donors was expected to be affected by sequencing depth. Incomplete sequencing was indicated by rarefaction of sorted-subset datasets, despite the large sequencing depth. Because the study included only a small number of donors, the genetic and exposure-history diversity represented was limited. Higher generation probabilities were observed for clonotypes shared by all four sorted-subset donors than for non-shared clonotypes. Naive subsets generally had larger estimated clonotype richness than memory subsets did. About 5% of naive CD4, more than 3% of naive CD8, 2.3% of memory CD4, and around 0.42% of memory CD8 clonotypes were shared across several donors. Sampling was restricted to blood, and TCR repertoires in tissue are likely to differ from TCR repertoires in blood.

With respect to this clone: Its specific antigen is unknown. There are no base qualities to consult, and no much larger clone falls within one base.

The CDR3 holds 16 amino acids from the cysteine to the phenylalanine. CDR3 DNA only is kept here, 48 bases in frame from base 1. Via the germline V gene, CDR1 is MDHEN and CDR2 SYDVKM. V gives up 6 bases and J gives up 4 bases, and the segment between their germline ends measures 19 bases. Donors were healthy HIV-negative adults with no recently reported acute infections or vaccinations. Every donor was a Caucasian adult living in Nashville, Tennessee, USA. Magnetic negative selection was used to enrich CD4+ T cells, after which naive cells were positively selected on CD45RA and the negative fraction became the memory subset. After blood collection by leukapheresis, PBMCs were isolated using Ficoll-Histopaque density gradient centrifugation and then cryopreserved in the vapor phase of liquid nitrogen. Purity and quantity of every magnetically sorted T cell population were checked by analytical flow cytometry. From each sorted fraction, genomic DNA was isolated and quantified by UV absorbance on a Nanodrop 2000c.

The chain employs TRBV28 and TRBJ1-3, with the D gene uncertain. The sequencing input was naive CD4+ T cells sorted from blood. Read against the paper, the sample's cell subset or site label means: CD45RA+ positively selected. The receptor was isolated from a woman in her thirties in good health. The nucleotide sequence reads as follows: TGTGCCAGCAGAACCCACGCCGGGGATTTAGGAAACACCATATATTTT. Its protein product is CASRTHAGDLGNTIYF.